This T cell receptor beta chain was sequenced in a study of cytomegalovirus exposure and HLA in healthy donors. Trimming left V 1 base short and J 3 bases short, with 15 bases between. CDR1 and CDR2 from the germline V gene are MGHRA and YSYEKL. This CDR3 comprises 16 residues. The PCR had 60 Vbeta and 13 Jbeta primers. The repertoire was sequenced with immunoSEQ multiplex PCR; TCRdb's copy has only in-frame clones and lacks some. In the table there are 150,000 to 200,000 clones, about 86% of which are singletons. The sequenced sample was PBMCs. The V call is TRBV4-1, the J call TRBJ1-2, with D hard to call. The sequence came from a woman between 18 and 29 years old in good health and CMV-seropositive. In DNA, the CDR3 is TGCGCCAGCAGCCAAGTTCTGACGACAAAGGACTATGGCTACACCTTC. Amino acids: CASSQVLTTKDYGYTF.